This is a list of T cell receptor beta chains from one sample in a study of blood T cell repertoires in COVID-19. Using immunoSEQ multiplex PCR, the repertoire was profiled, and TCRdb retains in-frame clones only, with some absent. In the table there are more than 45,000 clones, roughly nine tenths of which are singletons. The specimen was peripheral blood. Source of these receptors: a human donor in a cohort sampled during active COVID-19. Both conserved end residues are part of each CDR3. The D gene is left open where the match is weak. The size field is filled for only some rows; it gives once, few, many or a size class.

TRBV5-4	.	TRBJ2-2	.	TGTGCCAGCAGCTTGGGCGGGTACGCGAACACCGGGGAGCTGTTTTTT	CASSLGGYANTGELFF
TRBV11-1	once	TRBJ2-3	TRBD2	TGTGCCAGCAGCCCTAGCGGGGAGACTAGCACAGATACGCAGTATTTT	CASSPSGETSTDTQYF
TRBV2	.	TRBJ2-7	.	TGTGCCAGCAGTGAAACTAGGACAGAGATGACCTACGAGCAGTACTTC	CASSETRTEMTYEQYF
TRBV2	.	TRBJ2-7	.	TGTGCCAGCAGGACAGACTACGAGCAGTACTTC	CASRTDYEQYF
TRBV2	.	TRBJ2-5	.	TGTGCCAGCAGTGGGGGCGACCAAGAGACCCAGTACTTC	CASSGGDQETQYF
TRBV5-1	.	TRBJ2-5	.	TGCGCCAGCAGCTTTCAGGAGGGGGAGACCCAGTACTTC	CASSFQEGETQYF
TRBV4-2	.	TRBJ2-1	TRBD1	TGTGCCAGCAGCCAAGAAGGGGCAGGGGGCTACAATGAGCAGTTCTTC	CASSQEGAGGYNEQFF
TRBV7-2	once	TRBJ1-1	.	TGTGCCAGCAGCTTAGCTTGGGCGGGCACTGAAGCTTTCTTT	CASSLAWAGTEAFF
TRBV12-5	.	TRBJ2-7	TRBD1	TGTGCTAGTGGTTTGGGACAGGGGGTGAACTACGAGCAGTACTTC	CASGLGQGVNYEQYF
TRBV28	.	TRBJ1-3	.	TGTGCCAGCAGTTTATCAGGTCTAGGGGGCTCTGGAAACACCATATATTTT	CASSLSGLGGSGNTIYF
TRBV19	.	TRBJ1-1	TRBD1	TGTGCCAGTAGTATAACAGGGGGGACTGAAGCTTTCTTT	CASSITGGTEAFF
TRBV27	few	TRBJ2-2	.	TGTGCCAGCACTAGATCCAGGGGAACTGGGGAGCTGTTTTTT	CASTRSRGTGELFF
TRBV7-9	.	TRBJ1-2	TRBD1	TGTGCCAGCAGCCAGGGGGCAGATCCCTATGGCTACACCTTC	CASSQGADPYGYTF
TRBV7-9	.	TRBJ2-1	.	TGTGCCAGCAGCTTAATTGATAGCTTGAGGGATGAGCAGTTCTTC	CASSLIDSLRDEQFF
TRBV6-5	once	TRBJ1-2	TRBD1	TGTGCCAGCAGTAGGGACAGGGGGTATGGCTACACCTTC	CASSRDRGYGYTF
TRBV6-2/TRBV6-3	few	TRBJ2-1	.	TGTGCCAGCAGTTACGGATCGGTGGGCCAGCAGTTCTTC	CASSYGSVGQQFF
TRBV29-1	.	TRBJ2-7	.	TGCAGCGTTGTAAATATCAGGGGATCCGAGCAGTACTTC	CSVVNIRGSEQYF
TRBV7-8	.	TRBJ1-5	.	TGTGCCAGCAGCTTAGGCAGGCCCAATCAGCCCCAGCATTTT	CASSLGRPNQPQHF
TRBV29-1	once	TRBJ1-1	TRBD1	TGCAGCGCTCGGACAGGGGGCACTGAAGCTTTCTTT	CSARTGGTEAFF
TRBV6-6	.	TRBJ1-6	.	TGTGCCAGCAGTCCACCTACGGGGGGGAATTCACCCCTCCACTTT	CASSPPTGGNSPLHF
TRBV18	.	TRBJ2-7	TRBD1	TGTGCCAGCTCACCAGGGTTTAGTGCCGGGACAGGGAGCTACGAGCAGTACTTC	CASSPGFSAGTGSYEQYF
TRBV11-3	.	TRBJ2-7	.	TGTGCCAGCAGCCCACCTAAACGGGACTTCCACCCGTACGAGCAGTACTTC	CASSPPKRDFHPYEQYF
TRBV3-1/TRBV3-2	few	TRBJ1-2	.	TGTGCCAGCAGCCACGCCCCAAAGGATCAGGGGAGACCGAGCGGCTATGGCTACACCTTC	CASSHAPKDQGRPSGYGYTF
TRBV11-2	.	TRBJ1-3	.	TGTGCCAGCAGCGTTCTTTTTGTAGACACCATATATTTT	CASSVLFVDTIYF
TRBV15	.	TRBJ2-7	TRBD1	TGTGCCACCAGCAGAGAGCTTGGGGACAGGGCGCAGTACTTC	CATSRELGDRAQYF
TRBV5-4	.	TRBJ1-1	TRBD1	TGTGCCAGCAGTCTCTCAGGGGGCGCTTGGATGAACACTGAAGCTTTCTTT	CASSLSGGAWMNTEAFF
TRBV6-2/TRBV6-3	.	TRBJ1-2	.	TGTGCCAGCAGTTACTCCCGTACAGGGTATACCTACACCTTC	CASSYSRTGYTYTF
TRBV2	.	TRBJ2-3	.	TGTGCCAGCAGTCCTCGGTCTTCTTCGCAGTATTTT	CASSPRSSSQYF
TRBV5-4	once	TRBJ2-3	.	TGTGCCAGCAGCTCCGGGGAGGCTAGCACAGATACGCAGTATTTT	CASSSGEASTDTQYF
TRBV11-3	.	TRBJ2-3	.	TGTGCCAGCAGCACAAACCGATTGGCAGATACGCAGTATTTT	CASSTNRLADTQYF
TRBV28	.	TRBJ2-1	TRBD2	TGTGCCAGCAGTCTTCTAGCGGGGGGACTATACAATGAGCAGTTCTTC	CASSLLAGGLYNEQFF
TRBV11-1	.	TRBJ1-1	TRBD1	TGTGCCAGCAGCAGACAGGGACAAAACACTGAAGCTTTCTTT	CASSRQGQNTEAFF
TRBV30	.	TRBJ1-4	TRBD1	TGTGCCTGGGGCCAATGGACAGGGGAAGGTGAAAAACTGTTTTTT	CAWGQWTGEGEKLFF
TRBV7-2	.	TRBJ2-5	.	TGTGCCAGCAGCCTCGGTACGGCGGCTCAAGAGACCCAGTACTTC	CASSLGTAAQETQYF
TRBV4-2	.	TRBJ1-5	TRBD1	TGTGCCAGCAGCGAACAGGGGGACAATCAGCCCCAGCATTTT	CASSEQGDNQPQHF
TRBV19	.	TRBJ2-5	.	TGTGCCAGTACAGGACCGGGACAACAAGAGACCCAGTACTTC	CASTGPGQQETQYF
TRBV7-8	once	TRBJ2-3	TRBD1	TGTGCCAGCAGCGAACAGGGGATAATCACAGATACGCAGTATTTT	CASSEQGIITDTQYF
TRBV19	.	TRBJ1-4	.	TGTGCCAGTAGCGACAGTTCAAATGAAAAACTGTTTTTT	CASSDSSNEKLFF
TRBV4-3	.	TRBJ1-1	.	TGCGCCAGCAGCCAAGATTTCCGTAACACTGAAGCTTTCTTT	CASSQDFRNTEAFF
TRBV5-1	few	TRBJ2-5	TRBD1	TGCGCCAGCAGCCTTGGGACAGCTCTAACGCGATATCCCAGTAAAGAGACCCAGTACTTC	CASSLGTALTRYPSKETQYF
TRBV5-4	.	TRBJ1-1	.	TGTGCCAGCAGCTTGGGGGGGGCGGGGGCGGACACTGAAGCTTTCTTT	CASSLGGAGADTEAFF
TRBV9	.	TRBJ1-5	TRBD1	TGTGCCAGCAGCCCTACCCGAGGGGGCCATGGTCAGCCCCAGCATTTT	CASSPTRGGHGQPQHF
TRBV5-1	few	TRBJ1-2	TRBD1	TGCGCCAGCAGCTTGATGACAGGGGTTTATGGCTACACCTTC	CASSLMTGVYGYTF
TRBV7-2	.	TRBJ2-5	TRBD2	TGTGCCAGCAGCTTTTCCCTTAGCGGGATACCAGTTACCCAGTACTTC	CASSFSLSGIPVTQYF